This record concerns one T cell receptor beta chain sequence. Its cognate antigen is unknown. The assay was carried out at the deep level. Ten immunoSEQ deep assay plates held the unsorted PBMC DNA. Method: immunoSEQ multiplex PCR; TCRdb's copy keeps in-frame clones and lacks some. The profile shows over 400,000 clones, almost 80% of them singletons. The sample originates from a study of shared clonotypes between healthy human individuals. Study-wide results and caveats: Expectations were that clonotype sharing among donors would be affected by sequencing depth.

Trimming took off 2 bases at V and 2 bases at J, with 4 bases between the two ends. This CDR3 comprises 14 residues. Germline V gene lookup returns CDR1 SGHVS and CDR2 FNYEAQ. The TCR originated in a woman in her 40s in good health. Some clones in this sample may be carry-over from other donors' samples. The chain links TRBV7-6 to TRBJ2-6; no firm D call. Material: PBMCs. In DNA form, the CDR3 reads TGTGCCAGCAGCTTACGGACTGGGGCCAACGTCCTGACTTTC. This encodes CASSLRTGANVLTF.